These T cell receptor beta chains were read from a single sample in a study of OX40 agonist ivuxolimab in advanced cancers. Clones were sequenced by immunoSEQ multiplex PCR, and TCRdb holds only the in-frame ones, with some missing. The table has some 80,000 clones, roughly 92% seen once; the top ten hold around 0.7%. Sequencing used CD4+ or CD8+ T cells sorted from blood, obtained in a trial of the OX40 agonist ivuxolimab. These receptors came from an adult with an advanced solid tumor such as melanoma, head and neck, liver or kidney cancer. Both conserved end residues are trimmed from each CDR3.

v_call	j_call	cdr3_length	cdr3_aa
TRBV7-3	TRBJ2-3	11	ASSFLAGDTQY
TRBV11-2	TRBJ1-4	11	ASSSPGNEKLF
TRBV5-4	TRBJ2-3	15	ASSLEGLAGRGDTQY
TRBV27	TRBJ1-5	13	ASSHQGASNQPQH
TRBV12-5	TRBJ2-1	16	ASGLANLLAGIYNEQF
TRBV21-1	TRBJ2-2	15	ASSKAGLAGTTGELF
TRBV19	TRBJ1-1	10	ASGLLNTEAF
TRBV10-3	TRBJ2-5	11	AISLRGPETQY
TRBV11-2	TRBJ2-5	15	ASSLTGSAHRGETQY
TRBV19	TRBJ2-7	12	ASSPSDRGIEQY
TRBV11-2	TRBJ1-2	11	ASSLAGTYGYT
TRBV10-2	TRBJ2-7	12	ASTTRGVEGEQY
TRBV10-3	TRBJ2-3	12	AISAEPSTDTQY
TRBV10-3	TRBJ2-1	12	AISSLAGVDEQF
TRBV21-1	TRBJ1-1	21	ASSKETRQYNTEAFLPNTEAF
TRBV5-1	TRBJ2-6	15	ASSPGGTDSGANVLT
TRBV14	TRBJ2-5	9	ASSQEETQY
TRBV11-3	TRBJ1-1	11	ASSFTQGAEAF
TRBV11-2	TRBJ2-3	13	ASSWDRGVEDTQY
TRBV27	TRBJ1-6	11	ATRGQNNSPLH
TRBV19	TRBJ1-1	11	ASSTDRGLGAF
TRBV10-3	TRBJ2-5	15	AISDSPREGPSETQY
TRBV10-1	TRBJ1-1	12	ASSRGTVVTEAF
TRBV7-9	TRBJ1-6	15	ASSSSSTGTGNSPLH
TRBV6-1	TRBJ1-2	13	ASSEASGGTGGYT
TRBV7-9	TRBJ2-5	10	ASSFSEETQY
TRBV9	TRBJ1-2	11	ASSGPNDYGYT
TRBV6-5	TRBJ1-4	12	ASSRDRVGEKLF
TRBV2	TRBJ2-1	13	ASSQSLVSYNEQF
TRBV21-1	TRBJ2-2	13	ASSKDISFTGELF
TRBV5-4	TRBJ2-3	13	ASSLGSGAGDTQY
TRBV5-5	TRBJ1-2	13	ASSSYGAQNYGYT
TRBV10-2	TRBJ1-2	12	ASRADVDGYGYT
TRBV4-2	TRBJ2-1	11	ASSHPRENEQF
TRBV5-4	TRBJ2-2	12	ASSFGLDVGELF
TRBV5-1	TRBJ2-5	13	ASSLGTRGAETQY
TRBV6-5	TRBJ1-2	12	ASRLQGRNYGYT
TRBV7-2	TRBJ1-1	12	ASSLDRGGTEAF
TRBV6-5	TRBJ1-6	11	ASRAGANSPLH
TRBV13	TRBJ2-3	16	ASSSAARGARPPDTQY
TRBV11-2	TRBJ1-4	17	ASSLRRSLGTITNEKLF
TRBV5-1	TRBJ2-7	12	ASSGGQVSYEQY
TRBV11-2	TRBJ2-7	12	ASSLDTKSYEQY
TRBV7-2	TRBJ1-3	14	ASSLGPLRSGNTIY
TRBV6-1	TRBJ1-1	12	ASRDRGSNTEAF
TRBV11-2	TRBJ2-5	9	ASQGQETQY
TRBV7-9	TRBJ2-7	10	ASSFGPREQY
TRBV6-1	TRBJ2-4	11	ASTGDPRDIQY
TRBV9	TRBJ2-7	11	ASSPRGGGEQY
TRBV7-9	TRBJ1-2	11	ASSLIGRDGYT
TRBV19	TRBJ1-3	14	ASRTEGGFGGNTIY
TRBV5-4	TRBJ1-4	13	ASSQTGTAGEKLF
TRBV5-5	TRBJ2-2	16	ASSISAPGGAGPGELF